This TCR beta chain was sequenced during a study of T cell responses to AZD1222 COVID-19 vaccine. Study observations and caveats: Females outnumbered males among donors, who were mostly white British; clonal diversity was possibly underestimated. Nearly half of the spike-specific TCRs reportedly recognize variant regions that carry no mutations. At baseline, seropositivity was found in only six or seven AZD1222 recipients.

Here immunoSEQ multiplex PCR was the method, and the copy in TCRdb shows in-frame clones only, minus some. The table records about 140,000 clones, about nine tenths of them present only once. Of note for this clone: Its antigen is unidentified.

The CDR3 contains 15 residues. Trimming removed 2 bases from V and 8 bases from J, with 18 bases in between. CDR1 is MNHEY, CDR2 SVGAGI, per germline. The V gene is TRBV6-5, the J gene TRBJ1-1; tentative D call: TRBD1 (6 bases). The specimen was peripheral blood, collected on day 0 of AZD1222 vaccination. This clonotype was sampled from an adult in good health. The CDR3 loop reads CASSYRRQALSEAFF. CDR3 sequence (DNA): TGTGCCAGCAGTTACCGGAGACAGGCTCTCTCGGAAGCTTTCTTT.